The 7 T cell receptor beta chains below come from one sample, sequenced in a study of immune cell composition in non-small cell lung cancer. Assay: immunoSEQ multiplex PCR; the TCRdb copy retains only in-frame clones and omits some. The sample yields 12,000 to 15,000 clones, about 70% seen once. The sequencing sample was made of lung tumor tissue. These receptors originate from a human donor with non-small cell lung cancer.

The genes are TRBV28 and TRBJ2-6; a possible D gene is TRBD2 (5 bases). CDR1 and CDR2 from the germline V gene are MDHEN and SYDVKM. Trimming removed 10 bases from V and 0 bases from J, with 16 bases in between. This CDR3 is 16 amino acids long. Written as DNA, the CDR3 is TGTGCCACCTCAAACTCGGGGAACTCTGGGGCCAACGTCCTGACTTTC. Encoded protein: CATSNSGNSGANVLTF.

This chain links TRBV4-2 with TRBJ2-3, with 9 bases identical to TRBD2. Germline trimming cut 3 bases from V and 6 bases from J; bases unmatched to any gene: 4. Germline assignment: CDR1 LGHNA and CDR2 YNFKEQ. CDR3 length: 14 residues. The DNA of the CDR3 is TGTGCCAGCAGCCAGGGGACTAGCCGGGATACGCAGTATTTT. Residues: CASSQGTSRDTQYF.

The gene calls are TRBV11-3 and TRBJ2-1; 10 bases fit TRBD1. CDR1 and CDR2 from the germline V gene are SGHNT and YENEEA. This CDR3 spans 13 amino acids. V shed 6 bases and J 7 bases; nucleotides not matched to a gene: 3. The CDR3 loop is CASRSGQGNEQFF. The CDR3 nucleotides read TGTGCCAGCAGGTCGGGACAGGGGAATGAGCAGTTCTTC.

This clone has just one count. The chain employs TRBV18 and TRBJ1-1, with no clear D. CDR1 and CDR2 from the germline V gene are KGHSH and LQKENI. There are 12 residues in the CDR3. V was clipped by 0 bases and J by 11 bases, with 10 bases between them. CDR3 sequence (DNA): TGTGCCAGCTCACCACCCGGAGATTATGCTTTCTTT. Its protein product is CASSPPGDYAFF. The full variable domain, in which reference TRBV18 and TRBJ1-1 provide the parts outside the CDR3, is NAGVMQNPRHLVRRRGQEARLRCSPMKGHSHVYWYRQLPEEGLKFMVYLQKENIIDESGMPKERFSAEFPKEGPSILRIQQVVRGDSAAYFCASSPPGDYAFFGQGTRLTVV.

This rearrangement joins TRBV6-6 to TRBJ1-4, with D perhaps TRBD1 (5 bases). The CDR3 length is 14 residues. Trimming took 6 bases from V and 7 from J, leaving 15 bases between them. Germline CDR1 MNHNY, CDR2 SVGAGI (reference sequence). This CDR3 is CASSPSTAGEKLFF. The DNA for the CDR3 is TGTGCCAGCAGCCCTTCGACAGCAGGTGAAAAACTGTTTTTT.

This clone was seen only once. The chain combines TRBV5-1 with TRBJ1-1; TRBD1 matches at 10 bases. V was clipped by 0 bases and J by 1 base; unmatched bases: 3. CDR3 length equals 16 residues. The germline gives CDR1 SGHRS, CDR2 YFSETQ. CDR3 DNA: TGCGCCAGCAGCTTGGGACAGGGGGCCGGGAACACTGAAGCTTTCTTT. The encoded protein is CASSLGQGAGNTEAFF.

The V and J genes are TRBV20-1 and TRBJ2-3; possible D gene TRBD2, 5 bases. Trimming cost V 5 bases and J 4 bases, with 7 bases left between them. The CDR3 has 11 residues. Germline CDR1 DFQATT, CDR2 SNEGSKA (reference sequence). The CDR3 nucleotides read TGCAGTGCTCAACTAGCAGATACGCAGTATTTT. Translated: CSAQLADTQYF.